The 28 T cell receptor beta chains below come from one sample, sequenced in a study of blood T cell repertoires in COVID-19. Libraries were prepared by immunoSEQ multiplex PCR; TCRdb keeps only in-frame clonotypes and omits some of them. The repertoire includes around 110,000 clones, around four fifths of them detected once, and about 2.1% sits in the top ten. The material sequenced was peripheral blood. These receptors all come from a man aged 25 to 40 with acute or convalescent COVID-19.

The CDR3 protein is CASSRGVRGQETQYF. The DNA of the CDR3 is TGTGCCAGCAGCCGCGGCGTCAGGGGCCAAGAGACCCAGTACTTC. The V and J genes are TRBV6-5 and TRBJ2-5; weak D call: TRBD1 (6 bases). Germline V gives CDR1 MNHEY, CDR2 SVGAGI. The CDR3 contains 15 residues. Trimming shortened V by 6 bases and J by 1 base, and 15 bases separated the two germline ends.

CDR3 DNA: TGTGCCAGCACCGGAGGTCTAGGAACTGAAGCTTTCTTT. This encodes CASTGGLGTEAFF. The chain is built from TRBV12-3 or TRBV12-4 and TRBJ1-1; D unresolved. With 7 bases removed from V and 5 bases from J, the gap between germline ends came to 14 bases. The length of the CDR3 is 13 residues.

This sequence joins TRBV15 and TRBJ1-1; no clear D gene. This CDR3 is built from 14 residues. CDR1 LNHNV and CDR2 YYDKDF come from the germline V gene (reference sequence). V lost 1 base and J lost 3, with 9 bases in between. The CDR3 sequence is CATSRALADTEAFF. DNA for the CDR3: TGTGCCACCAGCAGAGCTCTGGCGGACACTGAAGCTTTCTTT.

In its sample, this clone was seen a few times. This chain joins TRBV4-2 and TRBJ1-6; D possibly corresponds to TRBD1 (5 bases). V lost 2 bases, J lost 7 bases, and 18 bases lay in between. This CDR3 is built from 17 residues. Germline V gives CDR1 LGHNA, CDR2 YNFKEQ. The CDR3 loop is CASSQNMRQTINSPLHF. CDR3 coding DNA: TGTGCCAGCAGCCAAAATATGAGACAGACCATAAATTCACCCCTCCACTTT.

The chain links TRBV9 to TRBJ1-1; D not certain. CDR1 SGDLS and CDR2 YYNGEE come from the germline V gene. CDR3 length equals 13 residues. Deletions cut 1 base from V and 0 bases from J, with 4 bases between. DNA of the CDR3: TGTGCCAGCAGCGTACAGATGAACACTGAAGCTTTCTTT. Translated: CASSVQMNTEAFF.

The chain recombines TRBV5-1 with TRBJ1-6, with D possibly being TRBD1 (5 bases). The ends were cut back, 4 bases at V and 5 bases at J, with 10 bases in the middle. Germline V gene sequence: CDR1 SGHRS, CDR2 YFSETQ. This CDR3 comprises 14 residues. CDR3: CASSQGSNNSPLHF. The CDR3, as DNA: TGCGCCAGCAGCCAGGGATCGAATAATTCACCCCTCCACTTT.

In this sample, this clone turned up once. The chain joins TRBV7-9 to TRBJ1-3; 9 bases agree with TRBD1. The CDR3 consists of 15 residues. CDR1 is SEHNR, CDR2 FQNEAQ, per germline (reference sequence). V trimming: 4 bases; J trimming: 2 bases; junction bases outside the gene matches: 3. DNA of the CDR3: TGTGCCAGCAGCTGGAACAGGGGGCCTGGAAACACCATATATTTT. Translating gives CASSWNRGPGNTIYF.

This rearrangement joins TRBV29-1 to TRBJ1-5; maybe TRBD1 (6 bases). The CDR3 sequence is 14 residues long. V was pared by 6 bases and J by 6 bases, with 18 bases between. Germline values: CDR1 SQVTM, CDR2 ANQGSEA. The CDR3 is CSVATGAGAQPQHF. The CDR3 region has the DNA TGCAGCGTAGCGACAGGCGCCGGCGCTCAGCCCCAGCATTTT.

This chain joins TRBV7-2 and TRBJ2-5, with 8 bases aligning to TRBD2. Germline lookup yields CDR1 SGHTA and CDR2 FQGNSA. The CDR3 is made up of 16 amino acids. V shed 1 base, J shed 4 bases, and the junction held 8 bases outside the gene matches. The CDR3 DNA reads TGTGCCAGCAGCTTAGTGGCGGGGGGATTTCGAGAGACCCAGTACTTC. Its protein is CASSLVAGGFRETQYF.

The J gene is TRBJ2-3, the V gene TRBV9, with D possibly being TRBD2 (5 bases). The CDR3 is made up of 13 amino acids. V was shortened by 0 bases and J by 6 bases, with 8 bases between the two germline ends. Germline-derived CDR1 and CDR2 are SGDLS and YYNGEE. The CDR3 DNA reads TGTGCCAGCAGCGTAGGAGGGCTGGATACGCAGTATTTT. This encodes CASSVGGLDTQYF.

The genes are TRBV7-9 and TRBJ2-2; 7 positions match TRBD1. This CDR3 contains 15 residues. V was pared by 2 bases and J by 5 bases, with 5 bases of the junction left unmatched. Germline lookup yields CDR1 SEHNR and CDR2 FQNEAQ (reference sequence). The CDR3 nucleotides are TGTGCCAGCAGCTTACAGACAGGGTTGACCGGGGAGCTGTTTTTT. Amino acids: CASSLQTGLTGELFF.

The rearrangement uses TRBV5-1 and TRBJ1-2; no clear D. The germline V gene has CDR1 SGHRS and CDR2 YFSETQ. This CDR3 is 15 amino acids long. V lost 0 bases and J 4 bases, leaving 13 bases between the germline ends. CDR3 in amino acids: CASSLDPRSGYGYTF. The CDR3 coding sequence is TGCGCCAGCAGCTTGGACCCCCGATCGGGCTATGGCTACACCTTC.

This clone was counted only a few times. This chain joins TRBV7-8 and TRBJ1-2; the D is unclear. Germline CDR1 is SGHVS and CDR2 is FQNEAQ. The CDR3 totals 16 residues. Trimming took off 1 base at V and 3 bases at J, with 15 bases between the two ends. The DNA for the CDR3 is TGTGCCAGCAGCTTAGAGCACAGTTGGACTTACTATGGCTACACCTTC. Translating it yields CASSLEHSWTYYGYTF. Full variable domain (missing parts from reference TRBV7-8 and TRBJ1-2): GAGVSQSPRYKVAKRGQDVALRCDPISGHVSLFWYQQALGQGPEFLTYFQNEAQLDKSGLPSDRFFAERPEGSVSTLKIQRTQQEDSAVYLCASSLEHSWTYYGYTFGSGTRLTVV.

The V call is TRBV19, the J call TRBJ2-1; perhaps TRBD1 as D (5 bases). Trimming removed 6 bases from V and 4 bases from J, with 10 bases in between. CDR1 and CDR2 (germline): LNHDA, SQIVND (reference sequence). The CDR3 is 13 residues long. The chain's CDR3 is CASSSDTYNEQFF. The DNA of the CDR3 is TGTGCCAGTAGCTCGGACACGTACAATGAGCAGTTCTTC.

V and J are TRBV10-3 and TRBJ2-2, with TRBD1 as a possible D gene (6 bases). Germline CDR1 and CDR2: ENHRY and SYGVKD. The CDR3 is 15 amino acids. Trimming removed 3 bases at V and 5 bases at J, with 13 bases between. CDR3 sequence: CAISEYRAGTGELFF. DNA for the CDR3: TGTGCCATCAGTGAATACAGGGCCGGAACCGGGGAGCTGTTTTTT.

This chain connects TRBV27 to TRBJ2-1; 14 bases match TRBD2. CDR1 and CDR2 (germline): MNHEY, SMNVEV (reference sequence). The V gene end was trimmed by 3 bases and the J gene end by 7 bases; junction bases not matched to a gene: 14. CDR3 length equals 19 residues. CDR3 sequence reads: CASSFGGLAGGTGVNEQFF. The CDR3 region has the DNA TGTGCCAGCAGTTTTGGAGGACTAGCGGGGGGTACCGGGGTTAATGAGCAGTTCTTC.

This rearrangement joins TRBV19 to TRBJ1-1, with TRBD1 identical over 10 bases. With V trimmed by 1 base and J by 4 bases, 9 bases remained unmatched. Germline assignment: CDR1 LNHDA and CDR2 SQIVND (reference sequence). The CDR3 covers 17 residues. The CDR3 loop reads CASSIVAWDRGFTEAFF. CDR3 nucleotide sequence: TGTGCCAGTAGTATAGTAGCCTGGGACAGGGGTTTCACTGAAGCTTTCTTT.

The V gene is TRBV5-1, the J gene TRBJ2-5, with a tentative D call TRBD2 (5 bases). There are 13 residues in the CDR3. V was trimmed by 0 bases and J by 5 bases, leaving 8 bases between them. Germline-derived CDR1 and CDR2 are SGHRS and YFSETQ. The CDR3, as DNA: TGCGCCAGCAGCTTGGCTAGCTGGGAGACCCAGTACTTC. Translation gives CASSLASWETQYF.

The J gene is TRBJ2-7, the V gene TRBV30; 10 bases are shared with TRBD1. The CDR3 runs 14 residues. Germline V gene sequence: CDR1 GTSNPN, CDR2 SVGIG (reference sequence). After removal of 4 bases from V and 6 bases from J, the junction contained 9 bases not matched to a gene. Here the CDR3 DNA reads TGTGCCTGGACCACCGGGACAGGGGTGAGCGAGCAGTACTTC. Amino acid sequence: CAWTTGTGVSEQYF.

This clone was found a few times. The rearrangement links TRBV7-8 to TRBJ1-6; D call uncertain. The germline V gene encodes CDR1 SGHVS and CDR2 FQNEAQ. The CDR3 loop spans 14 amino acids. V shed 3 bases and J shed 6 bases, with 9 bases lying between them. CDR3 nucleotide sequence: TGTGCCAGCAGCTTCTATGCGGCTAATTCACCCCTCCACTTT. Translating it yields CASSFYAANSPLHF. Together with reference TRBV7-8 and TRBJ1-6, the CDR3 gives the full variable domain: GAGVSQSPRYKVAKRGQDVALRCDPISGHVSLFWYQQALGQGPEFLTYFQNEAQLDKSGLPSDRFFAERPEGSVSTLKIQRTQQEDSAVYLCASSFYAANSPLHFGNGTRLTVT.

V and J are TRBV6-5 and TRBJ2-2; 7 positions match TRBD2. Germline V gene lookup returns CDR1 MNHEY and CDR2 SVGAGI. The V segment lost 2 bases and the J segment 4 bases; nucleotides outside the gene matches: 4. The CDR3 spans 15 residues. Here the CDR3 DNA reads TGTGCCAGCAGTTACGGGACTAACCCCACCGGGGAGCTGTTTTTT. This gives the protein CASSYGTNPTGELFF.

The genes are TRBV6-5 and TRBJ2-3, with D tentatively TRBD1 (6 bases). In germline, CDR1 is MNHEY, CDR2 SVGAGI. V was shortened by 6 bases and J by 3 bases, with 13 bases between the two germline ends. CDR3 size: 14 residues. DNA for the CDR3: TGTGCCAGCAGCTATGGGACAACGACAGATACGCAGTATTTT. Its translation: CASSYGTTTDTQYF.

The chain links TRBV11-2 to TRBJ2-5, with D tentatively TRBD2 (5 bases). CDR1 SGHAT and CDR2 FQNNGV come from the germline V gene. V lost 1 base to trimming and J lost 9 bases, with 15 bases between them. There are 14 residues in the CDR3. In DNA form, the CDR3 reads TGTGCCAGCAGCTTAGGCGGGTTCCCGGAACCCCAGTACTTC. Protein sequence: CASSLGGFPEPQYF.

V is TRBV18 and J is TRBJ2-1, with D tentatively TRBD1 (5 bases). The CDR3 sequence is 13 residues long. V was pared by 3 bases and J by 9 bases, with 12 bases between. Germline V gives CDR1 KGHSH, CDR2 LQKENI. CDR3 nucleotide sequence: TGTGCCAGCTCACCCAACGACGACAGTGAGCAGTTCTTC. As protein: CASSPNDDSEQFF.

The chain is built from TRBV2 and TRBJ2-7; 7 bases align to TRBD2. The CDR3 covers 12 residues. Germline V CDR1 and CDR2: SNHLY, FYNNEI. J lost 3 bases, V lost 5 bases, and 1 base had no gene match. For the CDR3, the DNA is TGTGCCAGCAGTAGCGGGGTCTACGAGCAGTACTTC. This gives the protein CASSSGVYEQYF. Using reference TRBV2 and TRBJ2-7 for the parts outside the CDR3, the full variable domain is EPEVTQTPSHQVTQMGQEVILRCVPISNHLYFYWYRQILGQKVEFLVSFYNNEISEKSEIFDDQFSVERPDGSNFTLKIRSTKLEDSAMYFCASSSGVYEQYFGPGTRLTVT.

V gene TRBV6-1 combines with J gene TRBJ2-3, with D perhaps matching TRBD1 (6 bases). Germline CDR1 is MNHNS and CDR2 is SASEGT. This CDR3 has 15 amino acids. Deletions cut 7 bases from V and 1 base from J, with 15 bases between. Here the CDR3 DNA reads TGTGCCAGCACTCACCGACAGGTCCGCACAGATACGCAGTATTTT. Translated: CASTHRQVRTDTQYF.

The rearrangement uses TRBV30 and TRBJ1-3; D is perhaps TRBD1 (5 bases). The CDR3 covers 14 residues. The V gene lost 5 bases and the J gene lost 3 bases, with 14 bases spanning the gap. The germline V gene has CDR1 GTSNPN and CDR2 SVGIG (reference sequence). The CDR3 coding sequence is TGTGCCTGGGACGGGGGGGGTTATGGAAACACCATATATTTT. Encoded protein: CAWDGGGYGNTIYF.

The chain carries TRBV4-1 and TRBJ2-1; D is undetermined. In germline, CDR1 is MGHRA, CDR2 YSYEKL. V was shortened by 1 base and J by 4 bases, with 8 bases between the two germline ends. The CDR3 covers 14 residues. CDR3 DNA: TGCGCCAGCAGCCAAGTATCGGAGTACAATGAGCAGTTCTTC. Protein product: CASSQVSEYNEQFF.